The sequence of this T cell receptor beta chain was determined in a study of T cell responses to AZD1222 COVID-19 vaccine. Study-wide findings and caveats: Dominant CD4 TCR responses targeted spike regions 160-218 and 743-854. Among spike-specific TCRs, nearly half reportedly target unmutated variant regions. Baseline seropositives among AZD1222 recipients totaled only five or six.

In regard to this clone: Its antigen is unknown.

Assay used: immunoSEQ multiplex PCR; TCRdb lists only in-frame clones, some missing. The sample shows around 160,000 clones, roughly 80% of them seen only once. Germline CDR1 LNHDA, CDR2 SQIVND (reference sequence). CDR3 length: 13 residues. V was pared by 2 bases and J by 5 bases, with 9 bases between. This sequence joins TRBV19 and TRBJ1-1; D possibly corresponds to TRBD1 (5 bases). The sample here was peripheral blood, taken on day 0 of MenACWY control vaccination. The sequence derives from an adult in good health. The CDR3 coding sequence is TGTGCCAGTAGTATACAGGGTTGGACTGAAGCTTTCTTT. It encodes CASSIQGWTEAFF.